This T cell receptor beta chain was found in a study of cytomegalovirus exposure and HLA in healthy donors. From germline, CDR1 is SGHVS and CDR2 FQNEAQ. The CDR3 totals 16 residues. Between the trimmed V and J ends, which lost 1 base and 1 base, there was a span of 12 bases. PCR involved 60 Vbeta and 13 Jbeta primers. Repertoires were generated with immunoSEQ multiplex PCR, while TCRdb's copy carries only in-frame clones and drops some. Counted here are 250,000 to 300,000 clones, approximately 85% occurring once; the ten biggest clones make up 1.5% to 2%. Sequences were obtained from PBMCs. The gene calls are TRBV7-8 and TRBJ2-3; tentatively, D is TRBD1 (6 bases). This TCR was sampled from a woman aged 40 to 50 in good health and CMV-seropositive. The DNA for the CDR3 is TGTGCCAGCAGCTTAGTGGGGGCATACGGCACAGATACGCAGTATTTT. Its protein product is CASSLVGAYGTDTQYF. The full variable domain, its missing parts supplied by reference TRBV7-8 and TRBJ2-3, is GAGVSQSPRYKVAKRGQDVALRCDPISGHVSLFWYQQALGQGPEFLTYFQNEAQLDKSGLPSDRFFAERPEGSVSTLKIQRTQQEDSAVYLCASSLVGAYGTDTQYFGPGTRLTVL.